The rows below give T cell receptor beta chains drawn from one sample of a study of blood T cell repertoires in COVID-19. Here immunoSEQ multiplex PCR was the method, and the copy in TCRdb shows in-frame clones only, minus some. In the table there are about 200,000 clones, about 80% of which are singletons. The sequenced material came from peripheral blood. All receptors come from a human donor with acute or convalescent COVID-19. The donor label of this sample is uncertain. Both conserved end residues are part of each CDR3. Each record gives: J gene, clone size, D gene, V gene, CDR3 DNA, CDR3 protein. D genes are given only for firm matches. The size entry is marked missing in some rows and otherwise reads once, few, many or a size class.

j_gene: TRBJ1-2
abundance: -
d_gene: -
v_gene: TRBV24-1
CDR3nt: TGTGCCACCAGTGATCACAGGGACTATGGCTACACCTTC
CDR3aa: CATSDHRDYGYTF

j_gene: TRBJ1-6
abundance: -
d_gene: TRBD1
v_gene: TRBV5-8
CDR3nt: TGTGCCAGCAGCTCAGGACAGGGGTGGTATCCCCTCCACTTT
CDR3aa: CASSSGQGWYPLHF

j_gene: TRBJ1-1
abundance: -
d_gene: -
v_gene: TRBV30
CDR3nt: TGTGCCTGGAGCGCCGGGAAGAACACTGAAGCTTTCTTT
CDR3aa: CAWSAGKNTEAFF

j_gene: TRBJ1-2
abundance: -
d_gene: TRBD1
v_gene: TRBV7-9
CDR3nt: TGTGCCAGCAGCTCGGGACAGAATAGAGTCTATGGCTACACCTTC
CDR3aa: CASSSGQNRVYGYTF

j_gene: TRBJ2-1
abundance: -
d_gene: TRBD1
v_gene: TRBV28
CDR3nt: TGTGCCAGCGGGACAGGGTTCTACAATGAGCAGTTCTTC
CDR3aa: CASGTGFYNEQFF

j_gene: TRBJ2-7
abundance: -
d_gene: TRBD2
v_gene: TRBV7-2
CDR3nt: TGTGCCAGCAGCTTAGATCCAGCGGGGCCCTACGAGCAGTACTTC
CDR3aa: CASSLDPAGPYEQYF

j_gene: TRBJ1-1
abundance: -
d_gene: TRBD1
v_gene: TRBV11-1
CDR3nt: TGTGCCAGCAGCAAGGGACAGGGGGCGCGGGGAACTGAAGCTTTCTTT
CDR3aa: CASSKGQGARGTEAFF

j_gene: TRBJ1-5
abundance: -
d_gene: TRBD1
v_gene: TRBV18
CDR3nt: TGTGCCAGCTCACTCCTCGGGGACAGCTATAGCAATCAGCCCCAGCATTTT
CDR3aa: CASSLLGDSYSNQPQHF

j_gene: TRBJ1-1
abundance: -
d_gene: TRBD1
v_gene: TRBV10-3
CDR3nt: TGTGCCATCAGAGGACAGGGGGCTTTGGACACTGAAGCTTTCTTT
CDR3aa: CAIRGQGALDTEAFF

j_gene: TRBJ2-3
abundance: -
d_gene: TRBD1
v_gene: TRBV7-3
CDR3nt: TGTGCCAGCAGCTTAAATCCCAGGGGGAGTGCGGATACGCAGTATTTT
CDR3aa: CASSLNPRGSADTQYF

j_gene: TRBJ1-2
abundance: -
d_gene: -
v_gene: TRBV18
CDR3nt: TGTGCCAGCTCACCAGCAGGGGCACATGGCTACACCTTC
CDR3aa: CASSPAGAHGYTF

j_gene: TRBJ1-2
abundance: -
d_gene: -
v_gene: TRBV28
CDR3nt: TGTGCCAGCAGCTTCCCGACAGTACGGGGCTACACCTTC
CDR3aa: CASSFPTVRGYTF

j_gene: TRBJ2-3
abundance: once
d_gene: TRBD2
v_gene: TRBV3-1/TRBV3-2
CDR3nt: TGTGCCAGCAGCCGGACTAGCGGGAGATGGGCGGATACGCAGTATTTT
CDR3aa: CASSRTSGRWADTQYF

j_gene: TRBJ2-1
abundance: once
d_gene: TRBD2
v_gene: TRBV23-1
CDR3nt: TGCGCCAGCAGTCTCCGGGGGGGGCACCAAACCCGGAAGGAGAGGCAGTTCTTC
CDR3aa: CASSLRGGHQTRKERQFF

j_gene: TRBJ2-1
abundance: -
d_gene: -
v_gene: TRBV9
CDR3nt: TGTGCCAGCAGCGTGAGGCTAGCCCTTAATGAGCAGTTCTTC
CDR3aa: CASSVRLALNEQFF

j_gene: TRBJ1-6
abundance: -
d_gene: TRBD1
v_gene: TRBV2
CDR3nt: TGTGCCAGCACTTGGACAGGGGTCCTTTCGGAGTCACCCCTCCACTTT
CDR3aa: CASTWTGVLSESPLHF

j_gene: TRBJ1-1
abundance: once
d_gene: -
v_gene: TRBV7-9
CDR3nt: TGTGCCAGCAGCTTAGCGCGGAACACTGAAGCTTTCTTT
CDR3aa: CASSLARNTEAFF

j_gene: TRBJ2-1
abundance: -
d_gene: -
v_gene: TRBV3-1/TRBV3-2
CDR3nt: TGTGCCAGCAGCCAATGGCGGGACGGAAGTGAGCAGTTCTTC
CDR3aa: CASSQWRDGSEQFF

j_gene: TRBJ2-1
abundance: -
d_gene: TRBD2
v_gene: TRBV7-2
CDR3nt: TGTGCCAGCAGCACACGGACTAGCGGGAGGAACAATGAGCAGTTCTTC
CDR3aa: CASSTRTSGRNNEQFF

j_gene: TRBJ2-5
abundance: once
d_gene: -
v_gene: TRBV7-9
CDR3nt: TGTGCCAGCAGCTTAGCGGGAGGCACACAAGAGACCCAGTACTTC
CDR3aa: CASSLAGGTQETQYF

j_gene: TRBJ2-7
abundance: -
d_gene: TRBD1
v_gene: TRBV13
CDR3nt: TGTGCCAGCAGCCCGGGACAGGTTTACGAGCAGTACTTC
CDR3aa: CASSPGQVYEQYF